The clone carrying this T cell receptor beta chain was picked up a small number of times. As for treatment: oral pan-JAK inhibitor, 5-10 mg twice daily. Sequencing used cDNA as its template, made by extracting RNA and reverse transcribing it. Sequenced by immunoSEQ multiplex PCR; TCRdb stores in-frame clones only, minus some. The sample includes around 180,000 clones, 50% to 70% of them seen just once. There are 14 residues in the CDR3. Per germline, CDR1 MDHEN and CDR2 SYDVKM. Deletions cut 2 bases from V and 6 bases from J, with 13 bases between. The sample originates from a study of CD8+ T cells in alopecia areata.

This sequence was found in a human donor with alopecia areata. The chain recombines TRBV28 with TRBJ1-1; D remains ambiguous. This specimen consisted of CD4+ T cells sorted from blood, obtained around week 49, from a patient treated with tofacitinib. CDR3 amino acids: CASSLGSVGAEAFF. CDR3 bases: TGTGCCAGCAGTTTAGGTTCGGTTGGGGCTGAAGCTTTCTTT.